A selection of T cell receptor beta chains follows, all from one sample in a study of pediatric ulcerative colitis. Profiled with immunoSEQ multiplex PCR; TCRdb holds only in-frame clones, not every one. This table holds approximately 32,000 clones, roughly four fifths found once. Input material: blood. Source of these receptors: a boy younger than 18 with severe ulcerative colitis. CDR3s include the opening cysteine and the closing phenylalanine or tryptophan. A D gene is named only where the DNA matches it firmly. Expanded clones get a size class; other rows say once, few or many, or leave the size out.

clone_size j_call v_call d_call cdr3_nt cdr3_aa
. TRBJ2-1 TRBV6-5 . TGTGCCAGCAGTTCCCCCGGGACTGAGCAGTTCTTC CASSSPGTEQFF
once TRBJ1-1 TRBV2 . TGTGCCAGCTCCAAAAGGTTTGGAAACACTGAAGCTTTCTTT CASSKRFGNTEAFF
. TRBJ2-1 TRBV29-1 . TGCAGCGTCGCGGGCGGGCCCCGCGCATACAATGAGCAGTTCTTC CSVAGGPRAYNEQFF
. TRBJ2-3 TRBV28 TRBD1 TGTGCCAGCACCCTGAGACAGGGGGCAGATACGCAGTATTTT CASTLRQGADTQYF
. TRBJ2-3 TRBV7-3 . TGTGCCAGCAGCTCCAACCCCGCGCTGAATACGCAGTATTTT CASSSNPALNTQYF
few TRBJ1-1 TRBV30 . TGTGCCTGGAGTAAGGACATGAACACTGAAGCTTTCTTT CAWSKDMNTEAFF
. TRBJ1-5 TRBV6-6 TRBD1 TGTGCCAGCAGTCGACAGGGCACTCAGCCCCAGCATTTT CASSRQGTQPQHF
few TRBJ1-2 TRBV2 . TGTGCCAGCAGTGGGGGAGATGGCTACACCTTC CASSGGDGYTF
. TRBJ2-1 TRBV27 TRBD1 TGTGCCAGCAGACGGAGGACAGGGGTGGTTGAGCAGTTCTTC CASRRRTGVVEQFF
. TRBJ2-7 TRBV29-1 TRBD1 TGCAGCGTGTGGACAGGGGTGTACGAGCAGTACTTC CSVWTGVYEQYF
few TRBJ1-6 TRBV5-1 . TGCGCCAGCAGCTTGGATGGAAATTCACCCCTCCACTTT CASSLDGNSPLHF
. TRBJ1-3 TRBV18 . TGTGCCAGCTCTTCGACTAACAGGGATCGAAACACCATATATTTT CASSSTNRDRNTIYF
. TRBJ2-7 TRBV11-2 . TGTGCCAGCAGCTTCACTCGAACAGTTGGGGGCCACGAGCAGTACTTC CASSFTRTVGGHEQYF
. TRBJ2-7 TRBV5-1 . TGCGCCAGCAGCCTGGGGGACGAGCAGTACTTC CASSLGDEQYF